This is a list of T cell receptor beta chains from one sample in a study of T cell responses to AZD1222 COVID-19 vaccine. Here immunoSEQ multiplex PCR was the method, and the copy in TCRdb shows in-frame clones only, minus some. The repertoire holds about 120,000 clones, with around 94% as singletons. This material consisted of peripheral blood, taken 28 days after the second AZD1222 dose. The receptors shown here come from an adult who received the AZD1222 COVID-19 vaccine. CDR3s include the opening cysteine and the closing phenylalanine or tryptophan. D genes are given only for firm matches. Expanded clones are given a class, and other clones once, few, many or no size at all.

>.|TRBV7-9|TRBJ2-7|TRBD2
TGTGCCAGCAGCCGCCGACGAGGGACTAGCGGGAGGGTAGGGGACGAGCAGTACTTC
CASSRRRGTSGRVGDEQYF
>.|TRBV6-5|TRBJ1-1|.
TGTGCCAGCAGTTACGCCGCGGGGCAGGGGGAAGCTTTCTTT
CASSYAAGQGEAFF
>.|TRBV5-6|TRBJ2-5|TRBD1
TGTGCCAGCAGCTCAGCTGGGACAGGAGGAGAGACCCAGTACTTC
CASSSAGTGGETQYF
>.|TRBV4-1|TRBJ1-1|.
TGCGCCAGCAGCCAAGATCGGGGAAGGGAGGCTTTCTTT
CASSQDRGREAFF
>.|TRBV3-1/TRBV3-2|TRBJ1-6|TRBD1
TGTGCCAGCAGCATACAGGGGGGAAATTCACCCCTCCACTTT
CASSIQGGNSPLHF
>.|TRBV7-8|TRBJ1-2|TRBD1
TGTGCCAGCAGCTTAGAAGGGACAGACTATGGCTACACCTTC
CASSLEGTDYGYTF
>.|TRBV3-1/TRBV3-2|TRBJ1-4|.
TGTGCCAGCAGCCAAGCGTACAGTAGTAATGAAAAACTGTTTTTT
CASSQAYSSNEKLFF
>.|TRBV5-4|TRBJ1-1|TRBD1
TGTGCCAGCAGCCTGGACAGGGCGACTGAAGCTTTCTTT
CASSLDRATEAFF
>.|TRBV25-1|TRBJ2-4|.
TGTGCCAGCAGTCCGTCCCGGGACATTGCCAAAAACATTCAGTACTTC
CASSPSRDIAKNIQYF
>.|TRBV11-2|TRBJ2-3|TRBD1
TGTGCCAGCAGCTTCGGACAGGAAAGCACAGATACGCAGTATTTT
CASSFGQESTDTQYF
>.|TRBV6-2/TRBV6-3|TRBJ1-4|.
TGTGCCAGCAGTTTCACGGGGAGTCGGCTGTTTTTT
CASSFTGSRLFF
>.|TRBV5-1|TRBJ1-4|TRBD1
TGCGCCAGCAGCTTGGGGGACAGTTTTAATGAAAAACTGTTTTTT
CASSLGDSFNEKLFF
>.|TRBV6-6|TRBJ2-1|.
TGTGCCAGCAGTTTCTACAATGAGCAGTTCTTC
CASSFYNEQFF
>once|TRBV7-3|TRBJ2-3|TRBD2
TGTGCCAGCAGCTTACAGGCTAGCGGGAGTACAGATACGCAGTATTTT
CASSLQASGSTDTQYF
>.|TRBV13|TRBJ1-1|TRBD1
TGTGCCAGCAGCATCACAGGGGGCGGGGTGAACACTGAAGCTTTCTTT
CASSITGGGVNTEAFF
>.|TRBV11-2|TRBJ1-3|.
TGTGCCAGCAGCTCACCCCTTACGTTAGGAAACACCATATATTTT
CASSSPLTLGNTIYF
>.|TRBV4-2|TRBJ1-1|.
TGTGCCAGCAGCCAGGGGCTTCGTGCTTTCTTT
CASSQGLRAFF
>.|TRBV6-5|TRBJ2-2|TRBD1
TGTGCCAGCAGGACCCCAAGGGGGCACTCCGGGGAGCTGTTTTTT
CASRTPRGHSGELFF
>.|TRBV9|TRBJ2-1|TRBD2
TGTGCCAGCAGCGTAGGACTAGCGGGAGGACGGGAGCAGTTCTTC
CASSVGLAGGREQFF
>.|TRBV5-1|TRBJ2-7|.
TGCGCCAGCAGCTTGGCCGTAGGCGGGGCCTGGGAGCAGTACTTC
CASSLAVGGAWEQYF
>.|TRBV7-9|TRBJ1-2|.
TGTGCCAGCAGCTGGGGTTATGGCTACACCTTC
CASSWGYGYTF
>.|TRBV9|TRBJ2-5|.
TGTGCCAGCAGCGTAGACGGCACAGCCCAAGAGACCCAGTACTTC
CASSVDGTAQETQYF
>.|TRBV7-3|TRBJ2-3|TRBD2
TGTGCCAGCAGCTCAACCCCTCTAGCGGGGGGGACAGATACGCAGTATTTT
CASSSTPLAGGTDTQYF
>.|TRBV27|TRBJ2-1|.
TGTGCCAGCAGTTCTGGACGGCTCTCCGTTGAGCAGTTCTTC
CASSSGRLSVEQFF
>.|TRBV18|TRBJ1-4|.
TGTGCCAGCCGACCGGGGGTGTCAGGAGAAAAACTGTTTTTT
CASRPGVSGEKLFF
>.|TRBV9|TRBJ2-1|TRBD2
TGTGCCAGCAGCGGTAGCGGGAGCTCCTACAATGAGCAGTTCTTC
CASSGSGSSYNEQFF
>once|TRBV3-1/TRBV3-2|TRBJ1-1|.
TGTGCCAGCAGCCTCGACAGAGGGCGGACTGAAGCTTTCTTT
CASSLDRGRTEAFF
>.|TRBV10-1|TRBJ2-1|TRBD2
TGCGCCAGCGGCCCGGGAGGCTCCTACAATGAGCAGTTCTTC
CASGPGGSYNEQFF
>.|TRBV11-2|TRBJ2-3|.
TGTGCCAGCAGCTTAGTACGGTTGCGCTCCCAGGATACGCAGTATTTT
CASSLVRLRSQDTQYF
>.|TRBV5-6|TRBJ1-2|.
TGTGCCAGCAGGCCCTCGGCCCAAGTATATGGCTACACCTTC
CASRPSAQVYGYTF
>.|TRBV6-1|TRBJ1-4|.
TGTGCCAGCAGTGACCAACGAAAACTGTTTTTT
CASSDQRKLFF
>.|TRBV27|TRBJ1-6|.
TGTGCCAGCAGCGAGCAGGGAGCTAATTCACCCCTCCACTTT
CASSEQGANSPLHF
>.|TRBV3-1/TRBV3-2|TRBJ2-7|TRBD2
TGTGCCAGCAGCCATGAACGCACGACTAGCGGCTCCTACGAGCAGTACTTC
CASSHERTTSGSYEQYF
>once|TRBV10-3|TRBJ1-5|TRBD1
TGTGCCATCAGTGAACTTCGGACAGGGGGACCCTATAGCAATCAGCCCCAGCATTTT
CAISELRTGGPYSNQPQHF
>.|TRBV11-2|TRBJ1-4|.
TGTGCCAGCAGCTTAGGATCAGGGTATGAAAAACTGTTTTTT
CASSLGSGYEKLFF
>.|TRBV28|TRBJ1-1|.
TGTGCCAGCAGTTTATTGCAGGGGCAGACTGAAGCTTTCTTT
CASSLLQGQTEAFF
>.|TRBV3-1/TRBV3-2|TRBJ2-2|TRBD2
TGTGCCAGCAGCAGGACTAGCCCCGGGGAGCTGTTTTTT
CASSRTSPGELFF
>.|TRBV29-1|TRBJ1-2|TRBD1
TGCAGCGTTCCCCTAAAGACAGGGTTTAACTATGGCTACACCTTC
CSVPLKTGFNYGYTF